The 27 T cell receptor beta chains below were found in one sample sequenced in a study of T cells after posttransplantation cyclophosphamide. Sequenced by immunoSEQ multiplex PCR; TCRdb stores in-frame clones only, minus some. The table lists under 5,000 clones, about 72% of them singletons. Treatment was busulfan-fludarabine conditioning, a marrow graft, and cyclophosphamide on days +3 and +4. The source was PBMCs, collected 362 days after allogeneic stem cell transplant with posttransplant cyclophosphamide. Receptors were obtained from a male patient between 55 and 70 years old who received an allogeneic stem cell transplant from an unrelated donor, was CMV-positive, and had acute GVHD only. Some T cells may originate from the graft donor.

The chain combines TRBV7-2 with TRBJ2-5, with 9 bases fitting TRBD2. The length of the CDR3 is 14 residues. Trimming cost V 4 bases and J 3 bases; bases outside gene matches: 3. Germline values: CDR1 SGHTA, CDR2 FQGNSA. The CDR3 DNA sequence: TGTGCCAGCAGCTCGCAGCGGGGGGAAGAGACCCAGTACTTC. It encodes CASSSQRGEETQYF.

The V call is TRBV7-6, the J call TRBJ1-1; D is unclear. This CDR3 region has 13 residues. Trimming took 1 base from V and 3 from J, leaving 6 bases between them. Germline V gene lookup returns CDR1 SGHVS and CDR2 FNYEAQ. CDR3 loop: CASSLGEDTEAFF. CDR3 in DNA: TGTGCCAGCAGCTTAGGGGAGGACACTGAAGCTTTCTTT.

CDR3 protein: CASRPGTGNTEAFF. The CDR3 DNA reads TGCGCCAGCAGACCCGGGACAGGGAACACTGAAGCTTTCTTT. The V gene is TRBV5-1, the J gene TRBJ1-1; 8 bases are a match to TRBD1. V shed 5 bases and J 1 base; nucleotides not matched to a gene: 4. CDR3 size: 14 residues. Germline V gene lookup returns CDR1 SGHRS and CDR2 YFSETQ. The entire variable domain, with the rest obtained from reference TRBV5-1 and TRBJ1-1, is as follows: KAGVTQTPRYLIKTRGQQVTLSCSPISGHRSVSWYQQTPGQGLQFLFEYFSETQRNKGNFPGRFSGRQFSNSRSEMNVSTLELGDSALYLCASRPGTGNTEAFFGQGTRLTVV.

This clone has only a few counts. The gene calls are TRBV6-1 and TRBJ2-2; possibly TRBD2 for D (6 bases). This CDR3 is built from 14 residues. Germline V gene sequence: CDR1 MNHNS, CDR2 SASEGT. V was cut by 7 bases and J by 4 bases, with 13 bases left in between. The CDR3 DNA reads as TGTGCCAGCAAATTGGAGGGCGGCACCGGGGAGCTGTTTTTT. This encodes CASKLEGGTGELFF.

The rearrangement links TRBV18 to TRBJ2-5; 11 bases agree with TRBD1. CDR1 is KGHSH and CDR2 is LQKENI in the germline V gene. V shed 6 bases, J shed 11 bases, and the junction held 11 bases outside the gene matches. The CDR3 runs to 14 residues. The CDR3 loop is CASSPGQGVSEQYF. CDR3 nucleotide sequence: TGTGCCAGCTCGCCGGGACAGGGGGTCTCGGAGCAGTACTTC.

This rearrangement joins TRBV7-2 to TRBJ1-2, with D perhaps matching TRBD1 (5 bases). The germline V and J ends were trimmed by 2 bases and 5 bases, with 12 bases remaining between them. CDR1 is SGHTA and CDR2 is FQGNSA in the germline V gene. The CDR3 is made up of 14 amino acids. The DNA for the CDR3 is TGTGCCAGCAGCTTACAAGGGGCAGGATATGGCTACACCTTC. It is translated as CASSLQGAGYGYTF.

V usage is TRBV5-6 and J usage is TRBJ1-5; 7 bases agree with TRBD1. Germline V lookup: CDR1 SGHDT, CDR2 YYEEEE. The CDR3 extends over 18 amino acids. Trimming at V came to 0 bases and at J to 0 bases, leaving 9 bases not matched to a gene. Here the CDR3 reads CASSLVRGRLNSNQPQHF. Written as DNA, the CDR3 is TGTGCCAGCAGCTTGGTCAGGGGGAGATTAAATAGCAATCAGCCCCAGCATTTT.

This chain connects TRBV18 to TRBJ2-1; D is possibly TRBD1 (6 bases). Per germline, CDR1 KGHSH and CDR2 LQKENI. V lost 3 bases and J 1 base, leaving 13 bases between the germline ends. The CDR3 loop spans 16 amino acids. The CDR3 DNA sequence: TGTGCCAGCTCACCCTCCGACAGGAGTTCCTACAATGAGCAGTTCTTC. As protein: CASSPSDRSSYNEQFF.

This chain links TRBV27 with TRBJ2-6, with D possibly matching TRBD1 (5 bases). Germline CDR1 reads MNHEY; CDR2 reads SMNVEV (reference sequence). V lost 2 bases to trimming and J lost 0 bases, with 8 bases between them. The CDR3 consists of 16 residues. CDR3 nucleotides: TGTGCCAGCAGTTTAACAGGTTCCTCTGGGGCCAACGTCCTGACTTTC. This encodes CASSLTGSSGANVLTF.

The chain is built from TRBV5-4 and TRBJ2-1; 9 nucleotides align to TRBD2. The CDR3 extends over 13 amino acids. The V gene's germline CDR1 is SGHNT and CDR2 YYREEE (reference sequence). Trimming cost V 3 bases and J 10 bases; bases outside gene matches: 5. CDR3 sequence reads: CASSSGLANEQFF. The CDR3 coding sequence is TGTGCCAGCAGCTCGGGACTAGCTAACGAGCAGTTCTTC.

This chain uses TRBV28 with TRBJ1-1; no clear D gene. Germline assignment: CDR1 MDHEN and CDR2 SYDVKM. Trimming shortened V by 1 base and J by 0 bases, and 6 bases separated the two germline ends. The CDR3 is 14 residues long. In DNA form, the CDR3 reads TGTGCCAGCAGTTTATTTTCAGTGAACACTGAAGCTTTCTTT. It codes for CASSLFSVNTEAFF.

A word on this clone: Other DNA sequences from this sample encode an identical CDR3 as well. The rearrangement joins TRBV19 to TRBJ1-6; 7 nucleotides agree with TRBD1. Losses at the gene ends were 5 bases for V and 2 bases for J; bases not matched to a gene: 6. Per the germline V gene, CDR1 is LNHDA and CDR2 is SQIVND (reference sequence). There are 16 residues in the CDR3. CDR3 coding DNA: TGTGCCAGTAGTTCGACAGGGATCACCTATAATTCACCCCTCCACTTT. Its protein product is CASSSTGITYNSPLHF.

The rearrangement links TRBV30 to TRBJ2-5; 10 bases fit TRBD1. After removal of 3 bases from V and 5 bases from J, the junction contained 9 bases not matched to a gene. Germline V gene sequence: CDR1 GTSNPN, CDR2 SVGIG (reference sequence). CDR3 length: 15 amino acids. CDR3 DNA: TGTGCCTGGAGCGCCGGGACAGGGGTTGTCGAGACCCAGTACTTC. It codes for CAWSAGTGVVETQYF.

The chain links TRBV25-1 to TRBJ2-1, with 10 bases identical to TRBD1. V gave up 1 base and J gave up 6 bases; unmatched junction bases: 3. CDR3 length: 15 residues. CDR1 is MGHDK, CDR2 SYGVNS, per germline. The CDR3 DNA sequence: TGTGCCAGCAGTGAATCAGGGACAGGGGCCAATGAGCAGTTCTTC. It translates to CASSESGTGANEQFF.

The chain carries TRBV4-1 and TRBJ1-2; tentatively, D is TRBD1 (6 bases). The CDR3 spans 14 residues. The V and J ends lost 0 bases and 2 bases respectively, with 7 bases between them. In germline, CDR1 is MGHRA, CDR2 YSYEKL. The CDR3 sequence: CASSQDTGNYGYTF. The CDR3 nucleotides read TGCGCCAGCAGCCAAGATACAGGGAACTATGGCTACACCTTC.

The genes are TRBV18 and TRBJ2-7; 10 nucleotides agree with TRBD1. The CDR3 extends over 16 amino acids. Germline CDR1 and CDR2: KGHSH and LQKENI. Trimming at V came to 0 bases and at J to 5 bases, leaving 7 bases not matched to a gene. The CDR3 protein is CASSPPTRQGADEQYF. Written as DNA, the CDR3 is TGTGCCAGCTCACCACCGACGAGACAGGGGGCTGACGAGCAGTACTTC. Filled out from reference TRBV18 and TRBJ2-7, the complete variable domain reads NAGVMQNPRHLVRRRGQEARLRCSPMKGHSHVYWYRQLPEEGLKFMVYLQKENIIDESGMPKERFSAEFPKEGPSILRIQQVVRGDSAAYFCASSPPTRQGADEQYFGPGTRLTVT.

The chain is built from TRBV2 and TRBJ2-4; no clear D. This CDR3 contains 12 residues. V was clipped by 4 bases and J by 4 bases, with 5 bases between them. Germline assignment: CDR1 SNHLY and CDR2 FYNNEI. In DNA form, the CDR3 reads TGTGCCAGCAGTGGTGTAAAAAACATTCAGTACTTC. It codes for CASSGVKNIQYF.

In its sample, this clone was seen once. The V gene is TRBV9, the J gene TRBJ2-1; weak D call: TRBD1 (6 bases). The CDR3 is made up of 14 amino acids. Trimming cost V 6 bases and J 0 bases, with 10 bases left between them. CDR1 is SGDLS and CDR2 is YYNGEE in the germline V gene. The CDR3 sequence: CASNLDSSYNEQFF. CDR3 DNA sequence: TGTGCCAGCAATCTGGACAGCTCCTACAATGAGCAGTTCTTC.

The count of this clone is one. The rearrangement uses TRBV19 and TRBJ2-2; 7 bases align to TRBD1. The CDR3 runs 14 residues. The V gene's germline CDR1 is LNHDA and CDR2 SQIVND (reference sequence). With V trimmed by 4 bases and J by 2 bases, 1 base remained unmatched. The CDR3 region has the DNA TGTGCCAGTAGTAAAGGGGGCAACACCGGGGAGCTGTTTTTT. Translation: CASSKGGNTGELFF.

This clone was seen just once. This chain joins TRBV27 and TRBJ1-2; D unclear. The CDR3 spans 13 residues. The V and J ends lost 5 bases and 1 base respectively, with 8 bases between them. Germline V lookup: CDR1 MNHEY, CDR2 SMNVEV (reference sequence). The CDR3 bases are TGTGCCAGCAGTCGTCACAGTAACTATGGCTACACCTTC. It is translated as CASSRHSNYGYTF.

CDR3 in amino acids: CASSQQSRKNIQYF. CDR3 DNA sequence: TGTGCCAGCAGCCAACAGTCGAGGAAAAACATTCAGTACTTC. The chain combines TRBV16 with TRBJ2-4; D gene unclear. CDR1 and CDR2 from the germline V gene are KGHSY and FQNENV. V was clipped by 2 bases and J by 4 bases, with 9 bases between them. This CDR3 region has 14 residues.

The V call is TRBV30, the J call TRBJ1-2; TRBD1 is a possible D gene (6 bases). The CDR3 has 12 amino acids. V dropped 5 bases and J dropped 2 bases, with 9 bases sitting between them. Germline V lookup: CDR1 GTSNPN, CDR2 SVGIG (reference sequence). This CDR3 reads CAWGQLNYGYTF. DNA of the CDR3: TGTGCCTGGGGACAGCTCAACTATGGCTACACCTTC. The full variable domain, in which reference TRBV30 and TRBJ1-2 provide the parts outside the CDR3, is SQTIHQWPATLVQPVGSPLSLECTVEGTSNPNLYWYRQAAGRGLQLLFYSVGIGQISSEVPQNLSASRPQDRQFILSSKKLLLSDSGFYLCAWGQLNYGYTFGSGTRLTVV.

The chain joins TRBV19 to TRBJ1-2, with 8 bases aligning to TRBD1. V lost 9 bases to trimming and J lost 9 bases; unmatched junction nucleotides: 12. CDR1 LNHDA and CDR2 SQIVND come from the germline V gene (reference sequence). The CDR3 is 13 residues long. The CDR3 loop is CASSPGTGQRYTF. As DNA, the CDR3 is TGTGCCAGCAGCCCTGGGACAGGACAGCGCTACACCTTC. Combining the CDR3 with reference TRBV19 and TRBJ1-2 gives the whole variable domain DGGITQSPKYLFRKEGQNVTLSCEQNLNHDAMYWYRQDPGQGLRLIYYSQIVNDFQKGDIAEGYSVSREKKESFPLTVTSAQKNPTAFYLCASSPGTGQRYTFGSGTRLTVV.

The chain recombines TRBV27 with TRBJ2-1; 14 bases align to TRBD2. This CDR3 is built from 17 residues. V lost 4 bases and J lost 5; bases outside the gene matches: 7. The germline CDR1 and CDR2 sequences are MNHEY and SMNVEV (reference sequence). The CDR3 nucleotides read TGTGCCAGCAGTTCTCGACTAGCGGGAGGGGGCGACAATGAGCAGTTCTTC. This codes for CASSSRLAGGGDNEQFF.

The chain recombines TRBV4-3 with TRBJ2-1; a weak D match, TRBD1 (5 bases). V was shortened by 0 bases and J by 12 bases, with 15 bases between the two germline ends. Germline-derived CDR1 and CDR2 are LGHNA and YSLEER. The CDR3 consists of 14 residues. CDR3 coding DNA: TGCGCCAGCAGCCAAGATTTGCGACCGCAGGGGCAGTTCTTC. Amino acid sequence: CASSQDLRPQGQFF.

V gene TRBV2 combines with J gene TRBJ2-3, with TRBD2 as a possible D gene (5 bases). Per germline, CDR1 SNHLY and CDR2 FYNNEI. With 3 bases removed from V and 0 bases from J, the gap between germline ends came to 7 bases. This CDR3 region has 14 residues. The CDR3 nucleotides are TGTGCCAGCAGTGACCCGGGGAGCACAGATACGCAGTATTTT. It translates to CASSDPGSTDTQYF.

The rearrangement links TRBV9 to TRBJ2-7; 11 bases line up with TRBD2. The CDR3 is made up of 16 amino acids. Germline V gene lookup returns CDR1 SGDLS and CDR2 YYNGEE. V was clipped by 4 bases and J by 3 bases; unmatched bases: 9. The CDR3 bases are TGTGCCAGCAGCCCCCAGACTAGCGGGGCATTCTACGAGCAGTACTTC. It yields the protein CASSPQTSGAFYEQYF.